This paragraph reports one T cell receptor (beta chain). The CDR3 is 12 residues long. Trimming took 5 bases from V and 11 from J, leaving 13 bases between them. CDR1 is GTSNPN, CDR2 SVGIG, per germline (reference sequence). Authors' methods: Cell counts per sample came from amplifying reference gene primers. Here immunoSEQ multiplex PCR was the method, and the copy in TCRdb shows in-frame clones only, minus some. From that table come the V and J calls and clone size; the DNA was used to work out D and trimming. The profile covers 150,000 to 200,000 clones, with around 85% appearing a single time and 3% to 4% taken by the ten largest. This sample stems from a study of blood T cell repertoires in COVID-19. For the study at large: The United States, Italy and Spain provided the acute and convalescent COVID-19 samples. Nucleic acid was either cDNA or gDNA, and it came from T cells, B-cell-depleted T cells, or PBMCs.

The receptor was isolated from a human donor with acute or convalescent COVID-19. The donor label of this sample is uncertain. Sequenced input: peripheral blood. This chain connects TRBV30 to TRBJ1-6; a possible D gene is TRBD1 (6 bases). The CDR3 region has the DNA TGTGCCTGGGATCACAGGGAAACACCCCTCCACTTT. It is translated as CAWDHRETPLHF.